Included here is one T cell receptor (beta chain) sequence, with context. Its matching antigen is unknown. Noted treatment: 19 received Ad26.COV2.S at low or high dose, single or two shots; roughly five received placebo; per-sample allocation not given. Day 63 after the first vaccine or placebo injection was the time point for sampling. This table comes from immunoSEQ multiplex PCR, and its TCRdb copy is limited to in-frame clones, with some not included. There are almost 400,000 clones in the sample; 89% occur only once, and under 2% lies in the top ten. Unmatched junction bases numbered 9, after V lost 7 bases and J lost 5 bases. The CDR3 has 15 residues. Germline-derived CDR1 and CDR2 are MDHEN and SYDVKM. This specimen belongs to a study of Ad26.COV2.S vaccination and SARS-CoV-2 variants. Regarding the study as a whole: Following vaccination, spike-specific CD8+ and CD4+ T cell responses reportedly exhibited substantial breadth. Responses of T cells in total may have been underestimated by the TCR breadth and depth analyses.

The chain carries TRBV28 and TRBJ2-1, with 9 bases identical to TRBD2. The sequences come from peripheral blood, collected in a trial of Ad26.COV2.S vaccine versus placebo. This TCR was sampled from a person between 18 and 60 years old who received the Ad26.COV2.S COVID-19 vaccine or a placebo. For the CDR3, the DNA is TGTGCCAGCAATAACAGCGGGAGGTCCCACAATGAGCAGTTCTTC. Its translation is CASNNSGRSHNEQFF.